The sequence of this T cell receptor (beta chain) was determined in a study of shared clonotypes between healthy human individuals. CD45RO-negative, CCR7-selected cells formed the naive CD8 fraction, which excluded terminally differentiated effector memory CD45RA+ cells. Data came from immunoSEQ multiplex PCR; TCRdb stores just in-frame clones and leaves some out. The profile covers approximately 840,000 clones, with about 96% appearing a single time and less than 0.25% taken by the ten largest. Trimming removed 0 bases from V and 0 bases from J; junction bases left unmatched: 7. This CDR3 has 19 residues. Germline V gene lookup returns CDR1 LGHNA and CDR2 YSLEER.

The sequence derives from a man aged 25 to 40 in good health. The chain links TRBV4-3 to TRBJ2-2, with 10 bases identical to TRBD2. The sample taken for sequencing was naive CD8+ T cells sorted from blood. The DNA for the CDR3 is TGCGCCAGCAGCCAAGAGCAACTAGCGGGACTTTCGAACACCGGGGAGCTGTTTTTT. Its protein product is CASSQEQLAGLSNTGELFF.